One sample yielded the 25 T cell receptor beta chains listed below, sequenced in a study of T-cell memory formation after mild COVID-19. TCRdb reprocessed the 5' RACE reads via MiXCR and lists one record per CDR3 protein. The data contain hundreds of thousands of distinct CDR3 sequences, roughly 20% of them singletons. The material sequenced was PBMCs or a T cell subset sorted from them (not recorded which). The receptors stem from an adult woman who had mild COVID-19 (a few samples of this study predate the infection). Cell type and time point are not known.

This chain connects TRBV5-1 to TRBJ2-1, with D hard to call. Germline V gene sequence: CDR1 SGHRS, CDR2 YFSETQ. CDR3 length: 14 amino acids. Trimming took off 0 bases at V and 7 bases at J, with 11 bases between the two ends. The CDR3 region has the DNA TGCGCCAGCAGCTTGGAGACCGTGGTGAATGAGCAGTTCTTC. This codes for CASSLETVVNEQFF.

This chain joins TRBV20-1 and TRBJ1-5, with 7 bases fitting TRBD1. The V segment lost 4 bases and the J segment 1 base; nucleotides outside the gene matches: 4. The CDR3 runs 14 residues. CDR1 DFQATT and CDR2 SNEGSKA come from the germline V gene (reference sequence). CDR3 nucleotides: TGCAGTGCTACTAGGGGACAGAGCAATCAGCCCCAGCATTTT. Its protein is CSATRGQSNQPQHF.

This clonotype was seen many times. The chain uses TRBV13 and TRBJ2-3, with D uncertain. CDR3 length: 11 amino acids. V was clipped by 0 bases and J by 9 bases, with 4 bases between them. Germline CDR1 is PRHDT and CDR2 is FYEKMQ (reference sequence). The CDR3: CASSLGRTQYF. The CDR3 nucleotides read TGTGCCAGCAGCTTAGGCCGGACGCAGTATTTT.

The chain uses TRBV7-9 and TRBJ1-1; D call uncertain. V lost 4 bases to trimming and J lost 2 bases, with 11 bases between them. Germline assignment: CDR1 SEHNR and CDR2 FQNEAQ (reference sequence). CDR3 length: 14 residues. CDR3 coding DNA: TGTGCCAGCAGCTCAAACGGGATCAACACTGAAGCTTTCTTT. It translates to CASSSNGINTEAFF.

This clonotype was found a few times. The chain couples TRBV29-1 to TRBJ1-1, with D tentatively TRBD1 (6 bases). The germline gives CDR1 SQVTM, CDR2 ANQGSEA. Trimming took 3 bases from V and 3 from J, leaving 11 bases between them. The CDR3 consists of 13 residues. In DNA, the CDR3 is TGCAGCGTTGAGGACAGAGATTACACTGAAGCTTTCTTT. Translating gives CSVEDRDYTEAFF.

The CDR3 DNA reads as TGCAGTGCTAGACAGAAGAATGAAAAACTGTTTTTT. Amino acids: CSARQKNEKLFF. This rearrangement joins TRBV20-1 to TRBJ1-4; D gene unclear. Per the germline V gene, CDR1 is DFQATT and CDR2 is SNEGSKA (reference sequence). The CDR3 is made up of 12 amino acids. V was pared by 2 bases and J by 5 bases, with 6 bases between.

V usage is TRBV11-2 and J usage is TRBJ2-5; no clear D gene. V dropped 5 bases and J dropped 4 bases, with 17 bases sitting between them. The V gene's germline CDR1 is SGHAT and CDR2 FQNNGV. This CDR3 region has 15 residues. CDR3 nucleotide sequence: TGTGCCAGCAGCCTCTCGCGAATCGGGCCAGAGACCCAGTACTTC. Protein sequence: CASSLSRIGPETQYF.

The V and J genes are TRBV29-1 and TRBJ1-1; D perhaps matches TRBD1 (5 bases). V lost 7 bases, J lost 1 base, and 16 bases lay in between. Germline V gene lookup returns CDR1 SQVTM and CDR2 ANQGSEA. This CDR3 contains 14 residues. The CDR3 DNA reads as TGCAGCGCAGTTCTGGGGGGACGGAACACTGAAGCTTTCTTT. Translating gives CSAVLGGRNTEAFF.

V and J are TRBV30 and TRBJ1-2, with a weak D call TRBD1 (6 bases). This CDR3 is 13 amino acids long. V was cut by 0 bases and J by 4 bases, with 9 bases left in between. CDR1 GTSNPN and CDR2 SVGIG come from the germline V gene (reference sequence). CDR3 DNA: TGTGCCTGGAGTGTCCGGACAGTCTATGGCTACACCTTC. Translated, it gives CAWSVRTVYGYTF.

A few counts support this clonotype. This chain joins TRBV7-9 and TRBJ2-2, with 8 bases lining up with TRBD2. The CDR3 extends over 16 amino acids. Losses at the gene ends were 5 bases for V and 8 bases for J; bases not matched to a gene: 13. Germline CDR1 SEHNR, CDR2 FQNEAQ (reference sequence). The CDR3 sequence: CASSLYSGSGGGELFF. The CDR3 nucleotides read TGTGCCAGCAGCCTGTACAGCGGGAGTGGTGGAGGGGAGCTGTTTTTT. Supplemented by reference TRBV7-9 and TRBJ2-2, the full variable domain reads DTGVSQNPRHKITKRGQNVTFRCDPISEHNRLYWYRQTLGQGPEFLTYFQNEAQLEKSRLLSDRFSAERPKGSFSTLEIQRTEQGDSAMYLCASSLYSGSGGGELFFGEGSRLTVL.

This clonotype was counted between two and nine times. J is TRBJ2-1 and V is TRBV24-1; 9 bases are shared with TRBD1. In germline, CDR1 is KGHDR, CDR2 SFDVKD. The junction had 3 bases not matched to a gene; V was cut back by 1 base and J by 6 bases. CDR3 length: 15 residues. CDR3 loop: CATSDLGTGSNEQFF. The CDR3, as DNA: TGTGCCACCAGTGATTTAGGGACAGGGTCCAATGAGCAGTTCTTC.

The sample holds a few counts of this clonotype. This sequence joins TRBV25-1 and TRBJ1-4; D is perhaps TRBD1 (5 bases). Germline V gene sequence: CDR1 MGHDK, CDR2 SYGVNS. V lost 8 bases and J lost 2, with 12 bases in between. This CDR3 has 14 amino acids. CDR3 amino acids: CASGTLGTNEKLFF. CDR3 sequence (DNA): TGTGCCAGCGGGACCTTGGGGACTAATGAAAAACTGTTTTTT.

This clonotype was counted a few times. The chain recombines TRBV12-3 or TRBV12-4 with TRBJ2-7; a possible D gene is TRBD1 (6 bases). V lost 4 bases, J lost 0 bases, and 13 bases lay in between. There are 15 residues in the CDR3. The CDR3 DNA reads as TGTGCCAGCAGTTACGACCGGGACAACTCCTACGAGCAGTACTTC. The encoded protein is CASSYDRDNSYEQYF.

This clonotype was seen a handful of times. The CDR3 loop is CASTGRKTYEQYF. Here the CDR3 DNA reads TGTGCCAGTACGGGACGGAAAACCTACGAGCAGTACTTC. The J gene is TRBJ2-7, the V gene TRBV2; D possibly matches TRBD1 or TRBD2 (5 bases each). Looked up from germline, CDR1 is SNHLY and CDR2 is FYNNEI. The CDR3 has 13 amino acids. V dropped 9 bases and J dropped 2 bases, with 14 bases sitting between them.

The rearrangement uses TRBV15 and TRBJ1-1; D is undetermined. The CDR3 runs 12 residues. CDR1 LNHNV and CDR2 YYDKDF come from the germline V gene (reference sequence). Trimming took 8 bases from V and 1 from J, leaving 8 bases between them. The CDR3 coding sequence is TGTGCCACCGTTACAAGGAACACTGAAGCTTTCTTT. Translated, it gives CATVTRNTEAFF.

The rearrangement uses TRBV18 and TRBJ2-1, with D possibly being TRBD1 (5 bases). V lost 1 base and J lost 4, with 17 bases in between. Germline CDR1 KGHSH, CDR2 LQKENI. The CDR3 is 17 residues long. CDR3 sequence reads: CASSPLMGRDSYNEQFF. Written as DNA, the CDR3 is TGTGCCAGCTCACCACTAATGGGCAGGGATTCGTACAATGAGCAGTTCTTC. Together with reference TRBV18 and TRBJ2-1, the CDR3 gives the full variable domain: NAGVMQNPRHLVRRRGQEARLRCSPMKGHSHVYWYRQLPEEGLKFMVYLQKENIIDESGMPKERFSAEFPKEGPSILRIQQVVRGDSAAYFCASSPLMGRDSYNEQFFGPGTRLTVL.

This clonotype was recorded a few times. This chain joins TRBV27 and TRBJ2-1, with TRBD1 matching 8 bases. Germline-derived CDR1 and CDR2 are MNHEY and SMNVEV (reference sequence). V was pared by 3 bases and J by 5 bases, with 0 bases of the junction left unmatched. The CDR3 consists of 13 residues. The CDR3 DNA is TGTGCCAGCAGTTTGGACAGGGACAATGAGCAGTTCTTC. Residues: CASSLDRDNEQFF.

The V and J genes are TRBV3-1 and TRBJ1-3; D gene ambiguous. Germline assignment: CDR1 LGHDT and CDR2 YNNKEL (reference sequence). Trimming removed 4 bases from V and 0 bases from J, with 13 bases in between. CDR3 length equals 16 residues. The CDR3 spells CASSRNSANSGNTIYF. CDR3 DNA sequence: TGTGCCAGCAGCCGAAATTCAGCTAACTCTGGAAACACCATATATTTT.

This clonotype was counted a few times. The rearrangement uses TRBV4-1 and TRBJ2-3; TRBD2 matches at 10 bases. CDR1 and CDR2 from the germline V gene are MGHRA and YSYEKL. The trim removed 6 bases at V and 5 bases at J, leaving 8 bases unmatched. CDR3 size: 15 residues. The CDR3 here is CASRELAGVQDTQYF. As DNA, the CDR3 is TGCGCCAGCAGGGAGCTAGCGGGAGTTCAAGATACGCAGTATTTT.

The rearrangement joins TRBV7-9 to TRBJ1-1; no definite D call. Per the germline V gene, CDR1 is SEHNR and CDR2 is FQNEAQ (reference sequence). Deletions cut 5 bases from V and 0 bases from J, with 16 bases between. The CDR3 has 16 residues. DNA for the CDR3: TGTGCCAGCAGCGCCCACCGGGGTAGCATGAACACTGAAGCTTTCTTT. Translated: CASSAHRGSMNTEAFF.

This clonotype was found a few times. This chain links TRBV19 with TRBJ2-2; D unresolved. V lost 3 bases to trimming and J lost 1 base, with 9 bases between them. Germline V CDR1 and CDR2: LNHDA, SQIVND (reference sequence). This CDR3 is built from 15 residues. The CDR3 coding sequence is TGTGCCAGTAGTATTGAGTGGGTGAACACCGGGGAGCTGTTTTTT. This sequence encodes CASSIEWVNTGELFF.

The chain employs TRBV11-1 and TRBJ2-3; D is ambiguous. Trimming took 1 base from V and 7 from J, leaving 9 bases between them. The CDR3 is 13 amino acids. Germline CDR1 and CDR2: SGHAT and FQDESV (reference sequence). CDR3 protein: CASSLGSENTQYF. CDR3 nucleotides: TGTGCCAGCAGCTTAGGTTCCGAAAATACGCAGTATTTT.

This clonotype occurred a few times. This chain connects TRBV7-8 to TRBJ2-3; TRBD2 matches at 9 bases. The CDR3 extends over 16 amino acids. Germline loops: CDR1 SGHVS, CDR2 FQNEAQ. Trimming cost V 1 base and J 5 bases; bases outside gene matches: 7. CDR3 sequence (DNA): TGTGCCAGCAGCTTAGGTTCGGCGGGGGGGCTAGATACGCAGTATTTT. This translates into CASSLGSAGGLDTQYF.

This clonotype showed up just a few times. This rearrangement joins TRBV18 to TRBJ1-2; tentatively, D is TRBD1 (6 bases). V lost 0 bases and J lost 7, with 12 bases in between. This CDR3 comprises 14 residues. The germline CDR1 and CDR2 sequences are KGHSH and LQKENI. The CDR3 nucleotides are TGTGCCAGCTCACCACCGGGGGCGGTTGGTGGCTACACCTTC. Protein product: CASSPPGAVGGYTF. Looking up the rest from reference TRBV18 and TRBJ1-2 gives the full variable domain: NAGVMQNPRHLVRRRGQEARLRCSPMKGHSHVYWYRQLPEEGLKFMVYLQKENIIDESGMPKERFSAEFPKEGPSILRIQQVVRGDSAAYFCASSPPGAVGGYTFGSGTRLTVV.

This clonotype has more than one count but fewer than ten. The chain has TRBV29-1 and TRBJ2-1, with 8 bases matching TRBD1. The CDR3 totals 13 residues. Germline values: CDR1 SQVTM, CDR2 ANQGSEA. V was pared by 5 bases and J by 8 bases, with 8 bases of the junction left unmatched. The CDR3 DNA is TGCAGCGTTTCCGGCGACAGGGGCGATGAGCAGTTCTTC. This codes for CSVSGDRGDEQFF.